Listed here are 10 T cell receptor beta chains from one sample, sequenced in a study of blood T cell repertoires in COVID-19. TCRdb keeps only in-frame clones here, not all; method: immunoSEQ multiplex PCR. Altogether approximately 180,000 clones are present, roughly 89% being singletons, with the ten largest covering approximately 2.3%. The sequencing sample was made of PBMCs or T cells enriched from blood (not recorded which). All receptors derive from a woman in her thirties or forties with acute COVID-19.

This chain uses TRBV5-5 with TRBJ2-6; tentative D call: TRBD2 (7 bases). Trimming pared 4 bases from V and 1 base from J, leaving 15 bases between. CDR1 is SGHKS and CDR2 is YYEKEE in the germline V gene (reference sequence). The CDR3 consists of 17 residues. CDR3 loop: CASSGRGTNSGANVLTF. CDR3 DNA: TGTGCCAGCAGCGGGAGGGGGACCAATTCTGGGGCCAACGTCCTGACTTTC.

This chain uses TRBV4-3 with TRBJ2-7; TRBD2 agrees at 12 bases. The ends lost 2 bases at V and 6 bases at J; junction bases unmatched: 2. The CDR3 loop spans 14 amino acids. The germline V gene has CDR1 LGHNA and CDR2 YSLEER. The CDR3 sequence: CASSQLTSGSEQYF. The CDR3, as DNA: TGCGCCAGCAGCCAACTGACTAGCGGGAGCGAGCAGTACTTC.

This chain joins TRBV6-1 and TRBJ1-4; 7 bases match TRBD1. The V gene's germline CDR1 is MNHNS and CDR2 SASEGT. This CDR3 spans 18 amino acids. The ends lost 0 bases at V and 4 bases at J; junction bases unmatched: 11. The CDR3 reads CASSEAVPRTGHNEKLFF. CDR3 in DNA: TGTGCCAGCAGTGAAGCGGTCCCCCGGACAGGCCATAATGAAAAACTGTTTTTT.

The V gene is TRBV9, the J gene TRBJ2-2; TRBD2 agrees at 9 bases. The ends lost 4 bases at V and 6 bases at J; junction bases unmatched: 7. CDR3 length equals 15 residues. The germline V gene has CDR1 SGDLS and CDR2 YYNGEE. The CDR3 loop is CASSLRGGDPGELFF. The CDR3 bases are TGTGCCAGCAGCTTGCGGGGGGGCGATCCCGGGGAGCTGTTTTTT.

The J gene is TRBJ1-4, the V gene TRBV3-1 (or the pseudogene TRBV3-2), with a tentative D call TRBD1 (5 bases). The CDR3 has 13 amino acids. The germline gives CDR1 LGHDT, CDR2 YNNKEL (reference sequence). V lost 10 bases and J lost 4, with 13 bases in between. The CDR3 region has the DNA TGTGCCACGGGAGGGGCTAATAATGAAAAACTGTTTTTT. It yields the protein CATGGANNEKLFF.

This clone has only one observation. The rearrangement links TRBV7-9 to TRBJ2-1; no firm D call. V was pared by 5 bases and J by 5 bases, with 7 bases between. CDR3 length: 12 amino acids. Per the germline V gene, CDR1 is SEHNR and CDR2 is FQNEAQ (reference sequence). This chain's CDR3 is CASSAGDNEQFF. CDR3 DNA sequence: TGTGCCAGCAGCGCCGGTGACAATGAGCAGTTCTTC.

The chain joins TRBV19 to TRBJ2-5, with 7 positions matching TRBD1. The germline V gene has CDR1 LNHDA and CDR2 SQIVND (reference sequence). J was trimmed by 4 bases and V by 5 bases; bases with no gene match: 7. The CDR3 loop spans 14 amino acids. The CDR3 loop reads CASSSTGNSETQYF. In DNA, the CDR3 is TGTGCCAGTAGTTCGACAGGGAATTCAGAGACCCAGTACTTC.

Here the CDR3 DNA reads TGTGCCAGTAGTATAGTTCGGACAGGGGAGGAAGAAAAACTGTTTTTT. It specifies CASSIVRTGEEEKLFF. This chain joins TRBV19 and TRBJ1-4; 9 positions agree with TRBD1. V dropped 1 base and J dropped 8; count of bases not matched to a gene: 8. Germline CDR1 reads LNHDA; CDR2 reads SQIVND (reference sequence). This CDR3 has 16 amino acids.

The V call is TRBV5-6, the J call TRBJ2-7, with D maybe TRBD1 (6 bases). Trimming shortened V by 2 bases and J by 3 bases, and 18 bases separated the two germline ends. The germline CDR1 and CDR2 sequences are SGHDT and YYEEEE. This CDR3 is 16 amino acids long. The DNA of the CDR3 is TGTGCCAGCAGCTTCGGACAGACCAAAGTCAACTACGAGCAGTACTTC. Amino acids: CASSFGQTKVNYEQYF. Combining the CDR3 with reference TRBV5-6 and TRBJ2-7 gives the whole variable domain DAGVTQSPTHLIKTRGQQVTLRCSPKSGHDTVSWYQQALGQGPQFIFQYYEEEERQRGNFPDRFSGHQFPNYSSELNVNALLLGDSALYLCASSFGQTKVNYEQYFGPGTRLTVT.

This chain uses TRBV12-3 or TRBV12-4 with TRBJ2-5, with D possibly matching TRBD2 (5 bases). There are 12 residues in the CDR3. Trimming shortened V by 2 bases and J by 10 bases, and 11 bases separated the two germline ends. CDR3 residues: CASSLTRGSQYF. The CDR3 nucleotides are TGTGCCAGCAGTTTAACGAGAGGGAGCCAGTACTTC.